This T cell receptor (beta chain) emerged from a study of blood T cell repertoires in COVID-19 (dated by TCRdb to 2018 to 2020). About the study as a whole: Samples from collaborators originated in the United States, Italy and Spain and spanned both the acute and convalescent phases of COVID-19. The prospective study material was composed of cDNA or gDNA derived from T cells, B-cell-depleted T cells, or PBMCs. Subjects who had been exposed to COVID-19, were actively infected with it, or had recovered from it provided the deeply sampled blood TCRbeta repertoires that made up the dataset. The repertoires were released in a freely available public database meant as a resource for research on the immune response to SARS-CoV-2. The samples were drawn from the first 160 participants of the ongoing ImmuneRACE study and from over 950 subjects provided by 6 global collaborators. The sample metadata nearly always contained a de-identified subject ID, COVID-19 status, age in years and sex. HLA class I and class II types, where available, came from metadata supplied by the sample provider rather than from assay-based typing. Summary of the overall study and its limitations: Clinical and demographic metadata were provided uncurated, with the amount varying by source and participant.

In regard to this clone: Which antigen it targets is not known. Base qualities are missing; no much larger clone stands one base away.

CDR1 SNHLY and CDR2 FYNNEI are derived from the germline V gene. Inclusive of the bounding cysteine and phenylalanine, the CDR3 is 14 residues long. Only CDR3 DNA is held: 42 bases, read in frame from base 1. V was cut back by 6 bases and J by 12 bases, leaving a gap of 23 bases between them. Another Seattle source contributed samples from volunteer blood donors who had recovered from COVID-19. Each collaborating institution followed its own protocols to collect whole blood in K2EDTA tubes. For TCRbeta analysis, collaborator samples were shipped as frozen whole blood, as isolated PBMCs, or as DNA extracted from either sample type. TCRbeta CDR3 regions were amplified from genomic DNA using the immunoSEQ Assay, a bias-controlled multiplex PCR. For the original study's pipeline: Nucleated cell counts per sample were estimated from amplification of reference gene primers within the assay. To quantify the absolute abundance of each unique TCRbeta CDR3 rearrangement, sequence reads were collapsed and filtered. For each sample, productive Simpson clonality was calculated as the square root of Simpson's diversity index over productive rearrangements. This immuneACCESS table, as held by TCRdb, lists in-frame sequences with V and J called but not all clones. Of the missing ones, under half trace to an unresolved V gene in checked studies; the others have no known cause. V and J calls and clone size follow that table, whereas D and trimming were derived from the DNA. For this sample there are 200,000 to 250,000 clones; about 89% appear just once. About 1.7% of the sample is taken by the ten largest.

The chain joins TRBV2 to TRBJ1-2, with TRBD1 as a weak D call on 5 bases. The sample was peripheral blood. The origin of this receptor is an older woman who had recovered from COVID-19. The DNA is TGTGCCAGCAGGGAGCGGGGCGGGCACCCTGGGGACACCTTC. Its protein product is CASRERGGHPGDTF.